Listed here are 14 T cell receptor beta chains from one sample, sequenced in a study of cytomegalovirus exposure and HLA in healthy donors. Some clones are missing from TCRdb's copy, which holds only in-frame ones; the method was immunoSEQ multiplex PCR. The repertoire holds roughly 260,000 clones, with approximately 90% as singletons. The source material was PBMCs. The source of these receptors is a man aged 18 to 35 in good health and CMV-seronegative.

V usage is TRBV27 and J usage is TRBJ2-7; TRBD2 might be the D (6 bases). This CDR3 is 13 amino acids long. The germline V gene encodes CDR1 MNHEY and CDR2 SMNVEV (reference sequence). Trimming left V 5 bases short and J 5 bases short, with 13 bases between. CDR3 DNA: TGTGCCAGCAGTCCCCGGAGGGGACACGAGCAGTACTTC. It codes for CASSPRRGHEQYF.

The chain carries TRBV30 and TRBJ2-7, with 9 bases lining up with TRBD1. V gave up 0 bases and J gave up 6 bases; unmatched junction bases: 6. Looked up from germline, CDR1 is GTSNPN and CDR2 is SVGIG (reference sequence). This CDR3 contains 14 residues. The CDR3 loop reads CAWSVRDRVSEQYF. CDR3 bases: TGTGCCTGGAGTGTACGGGACAGGGTGTCCGAGCAGTACTTC.

In this sample, this clone turned up once. The genes are TRBV9 and TRBJ2-3; D unresolved. V was cut by 0 bases and J by 2 bases, with 13 bases left in between. CDR1 is SGDLS and CDR2 is YYNGEE in the germline V gene. The CDR3 consists of 16 residues. The CDR3 spells CASSVGGTTHTDTQYF. The CDR3 DNA sequence: TGTGCCAGCAGCGTAGGAGGCACTACCCACACAGATACGCAGTATTTT.

The chain has TRBV7-3 and TRBJ2-1; D is ambiguous. This CDR3 is built from 14 residues. V lost 0 bases and J lost 4, with 7 bases in between. Germline assignment: CDR1 SGHTA and CDR2 FQGTGA. CDR3 in amino acids: CASSLTPFYNEQFF. In DNA form, the CDR3 reads TGTGCCAGCAGCTTAACCCCCTTTTACAATGAGCAGTTCTTC.

V usage is TRBV6-6 and J usage is TRBJ1-1, with 7 bases that match TRBD1. CDR3 length: 16 residues. CDR1 and CDR2 from the germline V gene are MNHNY and SVGAGI (reference sequence). Trimming at V came to 6 bases and at J to 0 bases, leaving 10 bases not matched to a gene. The CDR3 reads CASSTGGTVMNTEAFF. The CDR3 DNA sequence: TGTGCCAGCAGCACCGGAGGGACAGTTATGAACACTGAAGCTTTCTTT.

The chain joins TRBV7-2 to TRBJ1-2; D is possibly TRBD1 (6 bases). Looked up from germline, CDR1 is SGHTA and CDR2 is FQGNSA. Trimming removed 5 bases from V and 8 bases from J, with 18 bases in between. The CDR3 has 14 residues. CDR3 protein: CASSPREGVYGYTF. In DNA, the CDR3 is TGTGCCAGCAGCCCGCGCGAGGGGGTATACGGCTACACCTTC.

The chain has TRBV19 and TRBJ2-2; possible D gene TRBD1, 5 bases. Trimming removed 6 bases from V and 6 bases from J, with 14 bases in between. The CDR3 runs to 14 residues. Germline values: CDR1 LNHDA, CDR2 SQIVND (reference sequence). The CDR3 sequence is CASRSLGRAGELFF. In DNA form, the CDR3 reads TGTGCCAGTAGGTCTCTGGGGCGTGCCGGGGAGCTGTTTTTT. Supplemented by reference TRBV19 and TRBJ2-2, the full variable domain reads DGGITQSPKYLFRKEGQNVTLSCEQNLNHDAMYWYRQDPGQGLRLIYYSQIVNDFQKGDIAEGYSVSREKKESFPLTVTSAQKNPTAFYLCASRSLGRAGELFFGEGSRLTVL.

The chain combines TRBV5-1 with TRBJ2-7; 9 bases line up with TRBD1. CDR3 size: 17 residues. Per germline, CDR1 SGHRS and CDR2 YFSETQ. The junction had 12 bases not matched to a gene; V was cut back by 5 bases and J by 0 bases. DNA of the CDR3: TGCGCCAGCAGGCAAGGACAGGGGCACCTCCTCTCCTACGAGCAGTACTTC. Its protein product is CASRQGQGHLLSYEQYF.

V gene TRBV2 combines with J gene TRBJ1-1, with D possibly matching TRBD1 (6 bases). Germline-derived CDR1 and CDR2 are SNHLY and FYNNEI. V was shortened by 5 bases and J by 1 base, with 14 bases between the two germline ends. The CDR3 length is 15 residues. CDR3 loop: CASSQQGPSNTEAFF. DNA for the CDR3: TGTGCCAGCAGTCAACAGGGCCCCTCGAACACTGAAGCTTTCTTT.

The chain joins TRBV27 to TRBJ1-5; D gene uncertain. This CDR3 is 13 amino acids long. CDR1 MNHEY and CDR2 SMNVEV come from the germline V gene (reference sequence). Trimming stripped 3 bases from V and 4 bases from J, with 7 bases between. The CDR3 loop reads CASSFSRNQPQHF. The CDR3 region has the DNA TGTGCCAGCAGTTTTTCTAGGAATCAGCCCCAGCATTTT.

The V and J genes are TRBV6-5 and TRBJ1-2, with D unresolved. The CDR3 contains 11 residues. V dropped 7 bases and J dropped 4 bases, with 7 bases sitting between them. Germline V gene data show CDR1 as MNHEY and CDR2 as SVGAGI. The DNA of the CDR3 is TGTGCCAGCACCGAGGGCTATGGCTACACCTTC. Translated: CASTEGYGYTF.

The chain uses TRBV5-1 and TRBJ2-3, with 9 bases lining up with TRBD2. The germline CDR1 and CDR2 sequences are SGHRS and YFSETQ. V lost 3 bases and J lost 1; bases outside the gene matches: 6. There are 16 residues in the CDR3. The CDR3 spells CASSSGTSSGTDTQYF. The CDR3 DNA reads TGCGCCAGCAGCTCCGGGACTAGCTCGGGCACAGATACGCAGTATTTT.

The rearrangement joins TRBV27 to TRBJ2-3; 7 bases align to TRBD2. After removal of 4 bases from V and 3 bases from J, the junction contained 13 bases not matched to a gene. Germline values: CDR1 MNHEY, CDR2 SMNVEV (reference sequence). The CDR3 is made up of 17 amino acids. CDR3 DNA sequence: TGTGCCAGCAGTTCCTCGCTTGGGCGGGAGAGGACAGATACGCAGTATTTT. This gives the protein CASSSSLGRERTDTQYF.

This chain connects TRBV4-3 to TRBJ1-2; weak D call: TRBD1 (6 bases). This CDR3 region has 17 residues. Germline V gene lookup returns CDR1 LGHNA and CDR2 YSLEER. Trimming took off 0 bases at V and 14 bases at J, with 28 bases between the two ends. CDR3 sequence (DNA): TGCGCCAGCAGCCAAGATCTTGGACGGGGGGGCCTATCTGGGAGTACCTTC. It encodes CASSQDLGRGGLSGSTF.